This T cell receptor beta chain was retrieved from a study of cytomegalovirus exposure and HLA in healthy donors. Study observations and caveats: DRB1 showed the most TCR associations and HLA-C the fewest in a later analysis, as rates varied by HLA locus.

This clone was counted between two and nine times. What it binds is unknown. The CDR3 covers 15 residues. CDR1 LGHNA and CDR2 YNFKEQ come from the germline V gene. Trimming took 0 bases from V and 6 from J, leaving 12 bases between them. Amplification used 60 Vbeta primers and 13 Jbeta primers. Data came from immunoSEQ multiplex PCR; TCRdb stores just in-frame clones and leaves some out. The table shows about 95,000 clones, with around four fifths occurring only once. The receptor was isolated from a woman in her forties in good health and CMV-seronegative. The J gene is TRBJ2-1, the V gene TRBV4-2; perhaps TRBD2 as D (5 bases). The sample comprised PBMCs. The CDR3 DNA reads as TGTGCCAGCAGCCAAGAGGTGGTAGCGAGCAATGAGCAGTTCTTC. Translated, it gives CASSQEVVASNEQFF.